Below, 6 T cell receptor beta chains from the same sample are listed, as sequenced in a study of control samples from healthy donors and cancer patients. TCRdb's table, derived via immunoSEQ multiplex PCR, lists solely in-frame clones and lacks some. Of tens of thousands of clones detected, about 86% appear once; the ten largest clones hold more than 1.5%. The sequencing input was PBMCs. These receptors came from a woman between 35 and 50 years old with lung cancer.

This clone occurred once. The chain couples TRBV6-1 to TRBJ1-5; TRBD1 agrees at 10 bases. In germline, CDR1 is MNHNS, CDR2 SASEGT. With V trimmed by 2 bases and J by 7 bases, 5 bases remained unmatched. The CDR3 sequence is 15 residues long. The chain's CDR3 is CASSERDRGWQPQHF. In DNA, the CDR3 is TGTGCCAGCAGTGAAAGGGACAGGGGATGGCAGCCCCAGCATTTT.

The J gene is TRBJ1-2, the V gene TRBV6-5; 7 bases line up with TRBD1. This CDR3 contains 15 residues. The germline V gene encodes CDR1 MNHEY and CDR2 SVGAGI. V lost 7 bases and J lost 0; bases outside the gene matches: 8. The CDR3, as DNA: TGTGCCAGCACCCTAGGGGGCAACCCTAACTATGGCTACACCTTC. Its translation is CASTLGGNPNYGYTF.

This clone has only one observation. The genes are TRBV4-3 and TRBJ1-1; the D is unclear. The V gene lost 4 bases and the J gene lost 0 bases, with 9 bases spanning the gap. This CDR3 has 14 amino acids. Germline V gene sequence: CDR1 LGHNA, CDR2 YSLEER. In DNA, the CDR3 is TGCGCCAGCAGCCGCCGTGGAATGAACACTGAAGCTTTCTTT. Amino acid sequence: CASSRRGMNTEAFF.

The chain joins TRBV13 to TRBJ1-1; maybe TRBD1 (6 bases). From germline, CDR1 is PRHDT and CDR2 FYEKMQ (reference sequence). The CDR3 contains 16 residues. V dropped 0 bases and J dropped 4 bases, with 15 bases sitting between them. In nucleotides, the CDR3 is TGTGCCAGCAGCTTAGGCCTTCGGGGGCTGGGCACTGAAGCTTTCTTT. Encoded protein: CASSLGLRGLGTEAFF.

This clone was seen a few times. The rearrangement links TRBV9 to TRBJ2-7; D is perhaps TRBD1 (6 bases). Trimming took off 0 bases at V and 3 bases at J, with 13 bases between the two ends. CDR1 is SGDLS, CDR2 YYNGEE, per germline. The CDR3 is 15 amino acids. DNA for the CDR3: TGTGCCAGCAGCGTAGAGGCAGGGGTGGGCTACGAGCAGTACTTC. This encodes CASSVEAGVGYEQYF.

The chain uses TRBV5-5 and TRBJ1-1; no definite D call. CDR3 size: 15 residues. Germline V gives CDR1 SGHKS, CDR2 YYEKEE (reference sequence). The V end lost 3 bases, the J end lost 13 bases, and 25 bases lay between the germline ends. This CDR3 is CASSSDLGRREVGFF. For the CDR3, the DNA is TGTGCCAGCAGCTCTGACCTTGGGCGAAGGGAGGTTGGTTTCTTT.